This passage covers 26 T cell receptor beta chains from one sample sequenced in a study of cytomegalovirus exposure and HLA in healthy donors. Vbeta (60) and Jbeta (13) primers were used in the PCR. Some clones are missing from TCRdb's copy, which holds only in-frame ones; the method was immunoSEQ multiplex PCR. The sample lists more than 150,000 clones, around 80% occurring once. Sequencing was done on a sample of PBMCs. The receptors were sampled from a girl aged 5 to 17 in good health and CMV-seropositive.

V usage is TRBV30 and J usage is TRBJ2-7, with TRBD1 as a possible D gene (5 bases). This CDR3 spans 12 amino acids. V lost 6 bases, J lost 3 bases, and 12 bases lay in between. Looked up from germline, CDR1 is GTSNPN and CDR2 is SVGIG (reference sequence). CDR3 loop: CACLDRNYEQYF. CDR3 nucleotides: TGTGCCTGCCTCGACAGAAACTACGAGCAGTACTTC.

V gene TRBV5-4 combines with J gene TRBJ2-3; D not certain. The V gene's germline CDR1 is SGHNT and CDR2 YYREEE (reference sequence). The CDR3 is made up of 13 amino acids. V lost 0 bases and J lost 6, with 8 bases in between. The chain's CDR3 is CASSLDLSDTQYF. DNA of the CDR3: TGTGCCAGCAGCTTGGATTTGTCGGATACGCAGTATTTT. The full variable domain, its missing parts supplied by reference TRBV5-4 and TRBJ2-3, is ETGVTQSPTHLIKTRGQQVTLRCSSQSGHNTVSWYQQALGQGPQFIFQYYREEENGRGNFPPRFSGLQFPNYSSELNVNALELDDSALYLCASSLDLSDTQYFGPGTRLTVL.

This clone was seen a handful of times. V usage is TRBV10-2 and J usage is TRBJ1-1; 8 positions agree with TRBD1. Germline values: CDR1 WSHSY, CDR2 SAAADI. This CDR3 is 15 amino acids long. The J segment lost 2 bases and the V segment lost 2 bases, leaving 4 bases of the junction unmatched. In DNA form, the CDR3 reads TGCGCCAGCAGTGAGACGGACAGGGCAAACACTGAAGCTTTCTTT. It yields the protein CASSETDRANTEAFF.

V and J are TRBV6-6 and TRBJ2-1; the match to TRBD1 covers 7 bases. There are 15 residues in the CDR3. Germline V gives CDR1 MNHNY, CDR2 SVGAGI (reference sequence). Trimming at V came to 6 bases and at J to 0 bases, leaving 5 bases not matched to a gene. CDR3 in amino acids: CASSPDRVSYNEQFF. Written as DNA, the CDR3 is TGTGCCAGCAGCCCCGACAGGGTCTCCTACAATGAGCAGTTCTTC.

The V call is TRBV10-3, the J call TRBJ2-6, with 8 bases matching TRBD1. Germline lookup yields CDR1 ENHRY and CDR2 SYGVKD. The length of the CDR3 is 15 residues. V lost 6 bases and J lost 2; bases outside the gene matches: 3. CDR3 coding DNA: TGTGCCATCAGAACAGGGGGTACTGGGGCCAACGTCCTGACTTTC. Translation gives CAIRTGGTGANVLTF.

The V call is TRBV9, the J call TRBJ2-1; 10 bases are shared with TRBD2. Trimming at V came to 0 bases and at J to 3 bases, leaving 3 bases not matched to a gene. The length of the CDR3 is 16 residues. Per germline, CDR1 SGDLS and CDR2 YYNGEE. The CDR3: CASSVESSGSYNEQFF. The CDR3 bases are TGTGCCAGCAGCGTAGAGTCTAGCGGGAGCTACAATGAGCAGTTCTTC.

The chain carries TRBV9 and TRBJ2-3; perhaps TRBD1 as D (5 bases). This CDR3 is built from 14 residues. Trimming took off 3 bases at V and 0 bases at J, with 8 bases between the two ends. CDR1 is SGDLS, CDR2 YYNGEE, per germline. The CDR3 bases are TGTGCCAGCAGCGACAGGCTTAGCACAGATACGCAGTATTTT. Amino acids: CASSDRLSTDTQYF.

The chain carries TRBV30 and TRBJ2-2; 7 bases are shared with TRBD2. The CDR3 contains 22 residues. Trimming took 0 bases from V and 9 from J; bases not matched to a gene: 31. In germline, CDR1 is GTSNPN, CDR2 SVGIG (reference sequence). The CDR3 spells CAWSVLRTMGTSLLTGTRELFF. The CDR3 region has the DNA TGTGCCTGGAGTGTATTAAGGACGATGGGCACATCCTTACTCACCGGGACTAGGGAGCTGTTTTTT.

V usage is TRBV6-1 and J usage is TRBJ1-2; 8 bases fit TRBD1. Germline CDR1 reads MNHNS; CDR2 reads SASEGT. The CDR3 runs 16 residues. The ends lost 1 base at V and 3 bases at J; junction bases unmatched: 7. The CDR3 region is CASSEGGTGPHYGYTF. Here the CDR3 DNA reads TGTGCCAGCAGTGAAGGGGGGACAGGTCCCCACTATGGCTACACCTTC.

The V call is TRBV27, the J call TRBJ2-1; maybe TRBD1 (7 bases). CDR1 is MNHEY and CDR2 is SMNVEV in the germline V gene (reference sequence). V was cut by 7 bases and J by 0 bases, with 19 bases left in between. There are 17 residues in the CDR3. The CDR3 loop is CASTRQGLRFSYNEQFF. The CDR3 region has the DNA TGTGCCAGCACCAGACAGGGACTGAGGTTCTCCTACAATGAGCAGTTCTTC.

The chain employs TRBV5-1 and TRBJ2-7, with TRBD2 matching 8 bases. The CDR3 contains 16 residues. The V segment lost 1 base and the J segment 3 bases; nucleotides outside the gene matches: 9. Germline V CDR1 and CDR2: SGHRS, YFSETQ. The CDR3, as DNA: TGCGCCAGCAGCTTGTTGCGGGGGGCGGGACTCTACGAGCAGTACTTC. This encodes CASSLLRGAGLYEQYF.

The V and J genes are TRBV29-1 and TRBJ2-3, with TRBD1 matching over 7 bases. The junction had 9 bases not matched to a gene; V was cut back by 3 bases and J by 0 bases. The CDR3 consists of 16 residues. Germline V gene data show CDR1 as SQVTM and CDR2 as ANQGSEA. CDR3 nucleotides: TGCAGCGTTGAGGAATGGGACAGCTCTAGCACAGATACGCAGTATTTT. Its protein is CSVEEWDSSSTDTQYF.

The CDR3 DNA follows: TGCGCCAGCAGCCAAGATGGAGGGGTCACTGGGGCCAACGTCCTGACTTTC. Its protein is CASSQDGGVTGANVLTF. This sequence joins TRBV4-3 and TRBJ2-6, with TRBD2 as a possible D gene (6 bases). V was clipped by 0 bases and J by 2 bases, with 11 bases between them. The length of the CDR3 is 17 residues. Per germline, CDR1 LGHNA and CDR2 YSLEER.

This sequence joins TRBV2 and TRBJ2-3; 13 bases align to TRBD2. Germline-derived CDR1 and CDR2 are SNHLY and FYNNEI. The V and J ends lost 6 bases and 1 base, in that order; junction bases with no gene match: 25. This CDR3 has 23 residues. The CDR3 region has the DNA TGTGCCAGCAGGCCCGGGACAGGGGTTCTACTAGCGGGAGGGCGGGTTGGCACAGATACGCAGTATTTT. Translated, it gives CASRPGTGVLLAGGRVGTDTQYF.

The chain uses TRBV5-1 and TRBJ2-6; the match to TRBD1 covers 7 bases. Germline loops: CDR1 SGHRS, CDR2 YFSETQ. The CDR3 runs 19 residues. Trimming cost V 3 bases and J 0 bases; bases outside gene matches: 12. The DNA for the CDR3 is TGCGCCAGCAGCTCAAGTATGGGACAGCGGAACTCTGGGGCCAACGTCCTGACTTTC. Residues: CASSSSMGQRNSGANVLTF.

V usage is TRBV30 and J usage is TRBJ2-7; the D gene is possibly TRBD1 (5 bases). CDR1 and CDR2 (germline): GTSNPN, SVGIG (reference sequence). CDR3 size: 13 residues. V lost 2 bases and J 2 bases, leaving 10 bases between the germline ends. CDR3 in amino acids: CAWSTGPPYEQYF. The CDR3 DNA reads as TGTGCCTGGAGTACAGGTCCACCCTACGAGCAGTACTTC.

The rearrangement joins TRBV28 to TRBJ1-4; 9 bases agree with TRBD1. This CDR3 is 13 amino acids long. Germline trimming cut 11 bases from V and 6 bases from J; bases unmatched to any gene: 7. Germline assignment: CDR1 MDHEN and CDR2 SYDVKM. The CDR3 nucleotides read TGTGCCTCCCTCACAGGGGGCGATGAAAAACTGTTTTTT. Its translation is CASLTGGDEKLFF.

This chain links TRBV7-6 with TRBJ2-3; a possible D gene is TRBD2 (5 bases). The V gene lost 2 bases and the J gene lost 2 bases, with 14 bases spanning the gap. This CDR3 region has 16 residues. CDR1 and CDR2 from the germline V gene are SGHVS and FNYEAQ. The CDR3 DNA follows: TGTGCCAGCAGCTTAACTGCCGGGATAGCCACAGATACGCAGTATTTT. This codes for CASSLTAGIATDTQYF.

The chain joins TRBV5-4 to TRBJ2-7; 11 bases are a match to TRBD1. The CDR3 sequence is 14 residues long. Germline lookup yields CDR1 SGHNT and CDR2 YYREEE (reference sequence). Losses at the gene ends were 4 bases for V and 3 bases for J; bases not matched to a gene: 3. The CDR3 DNA reads as TGTGCCAGCAGCGGGGGACAGGGGGTCTACGAGCAGTACTTC. Its translation is CASSGGQGVYEQYF. Full variable domain (rest looked up from reference TRBV5-4 and TRBJ2-7): ETGVTQSPTHLIKTRGQQVTLRCSSQSGHNTVSWYQQALGQGPQFIFQYYREEENGRGNFPPRFSGLQFPNYSSELNVNALELDDSALYLCASSGGQGVYEQYFGPGTRLTVT.

As concerns this clone: Distinct nucleotide sequences in the sample also encode this CDR3. This chain connects TRBV18 to TRBJ2-1; the match to TRBD2 covers 7 bases. V trimming: 3 bases; J trimming: 0 bases; junction bases outside the gene matches: 2. Per the germline V gene, CDR1 is KGHSH and CDR2 is LQKENI. The CDR3 spans 15 residues. The CDR3 DNA follows: TGTGCCAGCTCACCGATAGCGGGCTCCTACAATGAGCAGTTCTTC. The encoded protein is CASSPIAGSYNEQFF.

The V call is TRBV7-7, the J call TRBJ2-7; TRBD1 agrees at 8 bases. V was clipped by 5 bases and J by 4 bases; unmatched bases: 10. Germline loops: CDR1 SSHAT, CDR2 FNYEAQ (reference sequence). This CDR3 has 15 residues. The CDR3 region has the DNA TGTGCCAGCAGCCCAGGGGGCTCCGGAATATACGAGCAGTACTTC. Translating it yields CASSPGGSGIYEQYF.

The rearrangement links TRBV5-1 to TRBJ1-3, with TRBD1 identical over 8 bases. The CDR3 covers 17 residues. The junction had 8 bases not matched to a gene; V was cut back by 3 bases and J by 0 bases. The germline CDR1 and CDR2 sequences are SGHRS and YFSETQ. The CDR3 sequence is CASSWDQGALSGNTIYF. The CDR3 nucleotides are TGCGCCAGCAGCTGGGACCAGGGGGCCCTCTCTGGAAACACCATATATTTT.

The CDR3 nucleotides read TGTGCCAGCAGCTTAGCCGGGACAGGGGGCTACAATGAGCAGTTCTTC. Translated: CASSLAGTGGYNEQFF. The J gene is TRBJ2-1, the V gene TRBV7-2; 11 bases map to TRBD1. The CDR3 loop spans 16 amino acids. Germline V lookup: CDR1 SGHTA, CDR2 FQGNSA. V shed 0 bases, J shed 3 bases, and the junction held 1 base outside the gene matches. Full variable domain (outside the CDR3, taken from reference TRBV7-2 and TRBJ2-1): GAGVSQSPSNKVTEKGKDVELRCDPISGHTALYWYRQSLGQGLEFLIYFQGNSAPDKSGLPSDRFSAERTGGSVSTLTIQRTQQEDSAVYLCASSLAGTGGYNEQFFGPGTRLTVL.

The V gene is TRBV13, the J gene TRBJ1-1, with D perhaps matching TRBD1 (5 bases). Germline V gene data show CDR1 as PRHDT and CDR2 as FYEKMQ (reference sequence). V lost 0 bases and J 1 base, leaving 12 bases between the germline ends. The CDR3 is 16 residues long. The CDR3 DNA sequence: TGTGCCAGCAGCTTAGGCCTCCCCGACAGGAACACTGAAGCTTTCTTT. It encodes CASSLGLPDRNTEAFF.

In this sample, this clone turned up a few times. J is TRBJ2-7 and V is TRBV30; D uncertain. V dropped 0 bases and J dropped 2 bases, with 5 bases sitting between them. CDR3 size: 12 residues. Germline-derived CDR1 and CDR2 are GTSNPN and SVGIG (reference sequence). The CDR3 sequence: CAWSVATYEQYF. DNA for the CDR3: TGTGCCTGGAGTGTGGCCACCTACGAGCAGTACTTC.

The CDR3 protein is CASSPPQGLGRGETQYF. The DNA of the CDR3 is TGTGCCAGCTCACCACCGCAAGGACTGGGAAGGGGGGAGACCCAGTACTTC. V usage is TRBV18 and J usage is TRBJ2-5, with a tentative D call TRBD1 (6 bases). The CDR3 has 17 residues. Germline V gene lookup returns CDR1 KGHSH and CDR2 LQKENI. Trimming left V 0 bases short and J 5 bases short, with 19 bases between.